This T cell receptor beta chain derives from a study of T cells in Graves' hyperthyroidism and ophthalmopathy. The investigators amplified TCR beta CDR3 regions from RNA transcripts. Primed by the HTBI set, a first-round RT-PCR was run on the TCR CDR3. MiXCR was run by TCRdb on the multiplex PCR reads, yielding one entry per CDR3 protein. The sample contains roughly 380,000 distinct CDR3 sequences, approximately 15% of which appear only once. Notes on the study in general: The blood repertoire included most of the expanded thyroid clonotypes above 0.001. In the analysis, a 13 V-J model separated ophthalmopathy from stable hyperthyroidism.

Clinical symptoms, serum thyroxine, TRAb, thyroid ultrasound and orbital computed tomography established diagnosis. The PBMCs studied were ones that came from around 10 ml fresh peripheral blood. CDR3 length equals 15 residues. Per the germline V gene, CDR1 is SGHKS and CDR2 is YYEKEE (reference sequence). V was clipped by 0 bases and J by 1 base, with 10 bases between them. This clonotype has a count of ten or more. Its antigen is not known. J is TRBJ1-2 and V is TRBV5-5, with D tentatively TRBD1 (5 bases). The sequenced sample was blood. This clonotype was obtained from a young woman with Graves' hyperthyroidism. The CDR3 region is CASSLGQIFNYGYTF. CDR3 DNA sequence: TGTGCCAGCAGCTTGGGACAGATCTTTAACTATGGCTACACCTTC. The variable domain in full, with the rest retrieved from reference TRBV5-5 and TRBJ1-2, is DAGVTQSPTHLIKTRGQQVTLRCSPISGHKSVSWYQQVLGQGPQFIFQYYEKEERGRGNFPDRFSARQFPNYSSELNVNALLLGDSALYLCASSLGQIFNYGYTFGSGTRLTVV.